This entry features one T cell receptor (beta chain) sequence. Its target is unknown. The data are from a study of T cell repertoires in cytomegalovirus infection. The wider study: Used in the study were CMV epitopes, some recently identified and HLA-C-restricted, others well-studied and HLA-B-restricted. It was the public TCR beta signatures that indicated both CMV infection and matching HLA type.

Study-wide results and caveats: In two of eight donors, the top clonotype was HLA-C-restricted CMV-specific. CMV carriers having the relevant HLA were flagged by cumulative public TCR beta family frequency.

Germline V gene lookup returns CDR1 SGHTA and CDR2 FQGNSA. The ends lost 1 base at V and 5 bases at J; junction bases unmatched: 14. This CDR3 is 19 amino acids long. TCRdb redid the calling of the reads with MiXCR, one entry per CDR3 protein. The sample has approximately 110,000 distinct CDR3 sequences; about 32% are singletons. The rearrangement links TRBV7-2 to TRBJ2-1; 10 positions agree with TRBD1. Sequencing was performed on CD8+ T cells from cultured PBMCs, taken from culture after CMV antigen stimulation. This TCR was sampled from a human donor in good health (CMV status not recorded). Some clones in this sample may be carry-over from other donors' samples. CDR3 sequence reads: CASSLVSGTGVVYHNEQFF. The DNA for the CDR3 is TGTGCCAGCAGCTTAGTTTCCGGGACAGGGGTGGTTTATCACAATGAGCAGTTCTTC.